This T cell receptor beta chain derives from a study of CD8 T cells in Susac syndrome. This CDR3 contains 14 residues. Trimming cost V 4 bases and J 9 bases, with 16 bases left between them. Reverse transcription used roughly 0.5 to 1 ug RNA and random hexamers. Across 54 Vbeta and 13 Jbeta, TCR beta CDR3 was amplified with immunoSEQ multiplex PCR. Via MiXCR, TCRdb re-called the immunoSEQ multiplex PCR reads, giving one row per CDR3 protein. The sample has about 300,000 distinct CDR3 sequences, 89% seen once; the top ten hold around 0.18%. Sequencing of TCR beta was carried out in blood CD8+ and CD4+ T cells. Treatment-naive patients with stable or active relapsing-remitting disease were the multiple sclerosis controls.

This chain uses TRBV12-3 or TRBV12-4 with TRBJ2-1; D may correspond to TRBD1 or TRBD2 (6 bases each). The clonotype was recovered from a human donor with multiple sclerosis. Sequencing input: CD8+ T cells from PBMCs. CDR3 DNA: TGTGCCAGCAGTTCAGATGGGGGGCCAGGTGAGCAGTTCTTC. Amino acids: CASSSDGGPGEQFF.